These 13 T cell receptor beta chains came from one sample sequenced in a study of blood T cells in healthy people across ages. A sample-barcoded 5' primer and a J-beta primer mix were used in a second PCR of roughly 6 to 11 cycles. Using its own MiXCR run on the 5' RACE reads, TCRdb lists one record per CDR3 protein. Of roughly 800,000 distinct CDR3 sequences listed, around 34% are singletons. Sequenced material: blood. The receptors shown here come from a man aged 18 to 30 in good health.

The chain combines TRBV7-2 with TRBJ2-1; D may be TRBD2 (6 bases). Trimming left V 5 bases short and J 7 bases short, with 18 bases between. CDR1 and CDR2 (germline): SGHTA, FQGNSA. This CDR3 is built from 15 residues. Here the CDR3 reads CASSLRRGLGNEQFF. The CDR3 bases are TGTGCCAGCAGCCTCCGACGGGGGTTGGGGAATGAGCAGTTCTTC.

CDR3 sequence (DNA): TGCAGTGCTAGAGCTGCGGCGGGGGACCTTCTCAATGAGCAGTTCTTC. Translated, it gives CSARAAAGDLLNEQFF. This chain connects TRBV20-1 to TRBJ2-1; TRBD2 matches 7 bases. Looked up from germline, CDR1 is DFQATT and CDR2 is SNEGSKA (reference sequence). V dropped 1 base and J dropped 6; count of bases not matched to a gene: 12. The CDR3 loop spans 16 amino acids.

This clonotype was picked up a small number of times. The CDR3 DNA reads as TGCAGCGCAGGAAATGAGCAGTTCTTC. This gives the protein CSAGNEQFF. V and J are TRBV20-1 and TRBJ2-1, with D unclear. Germline CDR1 DFQATT, CDR2 SNEGSKA (reference sequence). There are 9 residues in the CDR3.

The chain links TRBV7-2 to TRBJ2-1, with 11 positions matching TRBD1. Per germline, CDR1 SGHTA and CDR2 FQGNSA. CDR3 length: 15 residues. With 5 bases clipped from V and 4 bases from J, the junction kept 4 bases outside the gene matches. The DNA of the CDR3 is TGTGCCAGCAGCGGGCGGGACAGGGGGTACAATGAGCAGTTCTTC. Amino acids: CASSGRDRGYNEQFF.

In regard to this clonotype: A read error may explain this, as a much larger clone is one base away. The V call is TRBV5-1, the J call TRBJ2-5, with D tentatively TRBD1 (6 bases). TRBJ2-1 explains the end of the DNA better; the J call may be wrong. The CDR3 loop spans 14 amino acids. The germline CDR1 and CDR2 sequences are SGHRS and YFSETQ. CDR3 amino acids: CASRLWTDQETQFF. The CDR3 DNA follows: TGCGCCAGCAGGTTATGGACAGACCAAGAGACCCAGTTCTTC.

This clonotype was counted a few times. This chain connects TRBV12-3 or TRBV12-4 to TRBJ2-2; no clear D gene. V was cut by 4 bases and J by 0 bases, with 3 bases left in between. The CDR3 runs 13 residues. CDR3 DNA: TGTGCCAGCAGTTCGGCGAACACCGGGGAGCTGTTTTTT. Its translation: CASSSANTGELFF.

This clonotype was detected a few times. The chain links TRBV20-1 to TRBJ2-3; tentative D call: TRBD2 (5 bases). The V gene lost 6 bases and the J gene lost 0 bases, with 13 bases spanning the gap. Germline V gives CDR1 DFQATT, CDR2 SNEGSKA (reference sequence). The CDR3 is 14 amino acids. CDR3 in amino acids: CSAGRAGSTDTQYF. The CDR3 coding sequence is TGCAGTGCCGGACGGGCGGGTAGCACAGATACGCAGTATTTT.

This chain joins TRBV5-1 and TRBJ2-1; D call uncertain. TRBJ2-7 explains the end of the DNA better; the J call may be wrong. Germline CDR1 is SGHRS and CDR2 is YFSETQ. The CDR3 totals 14 residues. The CDR3 reads CASSLVTSYNEQYF. CDR3 DNA sequence: TGCGCCAGCAGCTTGGTCACCTCCTACAATGAGCAGTACTTC.

The V gene is TRBV14, the J gene TRBJ2-5; no clear D. V was cut by 0 bases and J by 2 bases, with 7 bases left in between. CDR3 length: 14 amino acids. The germline CDR1 and CDR2 sequences are SGHDN and FVKESK. The CDR3, as DNA: TGTGCCAGCAGCCAAGATCTGATACAAGAGACCCAGTACTTC. It translates to CASSQDLIQETQYF.

This chain connects TRBV6-2 or TRBV6-3 to TRBJ2-2, with 8 bases lining up with TRBD2. J gave up 0 bases and V 6 bases, and 6 bases lay outside the gene matches. Germline V gives CDR1 MNHEY, CDR2 SVGEGT. The CDR3 has 16 residues. Written as DNA, the CDR3 is TGTGCCAGCAGCCGTTTCGGGGGGGCGAACACCGGGGAGCTGTTTTTT. It encodes CASSRFGGANTGELFF.

V and J are TRBV20-1 and TRBJ1-2; the D is unclear. Per the germline V gene, CDR1 is DFQATT and CDR2 is SNEGSKA (reference sequence). The CDR3 runs to 14 residues. The V gene lost 1 base and the J gene lost 2 bases, with 11 bases spanning the gap. The CDR3 DNA reads TGCAGTGCTAGAGTGGTAACAGCGAACTATGGCTACACCTTC. Translated, it gives CSARVVTANYGYTF.

To note about this clonotype: At one end, the junction sequence differs from germline, possibly due to a read error. The V gene is TRBV27, the J gene TRBJ1-1; a possible D gene is TRBD1 (5 bases). Germline CDR1 reads MNHEY; CDR2 reads SMNVEV (reference sequence). The CDR3 is 15 residues long. The CDR3: CASSLSTGTNTEVFF. CDR3 nucleotide sequence: TGTGCCAGCAGTTTATCTACCGGGACGAACACTGAAGTTTTCTTT.

This clonotype has more than one count but fewer than ten. The rearrangement uses TRBV19 and TRBJ1-5; D is perhaps TRBD1 (5 bases). Looked up from germline, CDR1 is LNHDA and CDR2 is SQIVND (reference sequence). The CDR3 runs to 15 residues. V was shortened by 4 bases and J by 2 bases, with 12 bases between the two germline ends. The CDR3: CASSTQGRGNQPQHF. For the CDR3, the DNA is TGTGCCAGTAGTACTCAGGGTAGAGGCAATCAGCCCCAGCATTTT.